What follows are 9 T cell receptor beta chains derived from one specimen sequenced in a study of T-cell reconstitution after alpha-beta-depleted transplantation in children (dated by TCRdb to 2016 to 2017). The receptor library was made with PCR. Sequencing instrument: Illumina HiSeq 2500. To normalize quantification of the TCRbeta repertoire, the TCR libraries were built with molecular barcoding that relied on unique molecular identifiers. TCRdb passed the public sequencing reads through fastp at Q25 and MiXCR, retaining productive beta sequences. Each CDR3 protein gets just one entry, which takes the most common genes and DNA from the rows behind it. Present in this sample are 600,000 to 700,000 distinct CDR3 sequences, 16% of which were seen just once. The top ten hold about 1.1% of the sample. Sequenced here: PBMCs from the stem cell graft donor, sampled from the stem cell graft. All receptors come from a human donor who donated a stem cell graft to a child with acute myeloid leukemia.

This clonotype showed up just a few times. The V call is TRBV12-3 or TRBV12-4, the J call TRBJ2-1; 16 bases agree with TRBD2. The J segment lost 8 bases and the V segment lost 4 bases, leaving 2 bases of the junction unmatched. The CDR3 is 15 residues long. The CDR3 region is CASSSGTSGGDEQFF. The DNA of the CDR3 is TGTGCCAGCAGTTCCGGGACTAGCGGGGGGGATGAGCAGTTCTTC.

Details on this clonotype: A much larger clonotype is one base distant, so this may be a read error. The rearrangement joins TRBV12-3 or TRBV12-4 to TRBJ1-2; no clear D gene. The CDR3 is 11 amino acids. V dropped 5 bases and J dropped 8 bases, with 9 bases sitting between them. The CDR3 nucleotides read TGTGCCAGCAGTCCCTTTGGAGGCTACACCTTC. It codes for CASSPFGGYTF.

This clonotype has a count of ten or more. The genes are TRBV20-1 and TRBJ2-7; TRBD1 aligns across 12 bases. With 5 bases clipped from V and 4 bases from J, the junction kept 6 bases outside the gene matches. The germline V gene has CDR1 DFQATT and CDR2 SNEGSKA (reference sequence). The CDR3 spans 14 residues. CDR3 sequence reads: CSARRGQGAYEQYF. The CDR3 DNA reads as TGCAGTGCTCGAAGGGGACAGGGGGCGTACGAGCAGTACTTC.

Of note for this clonotype: This may come from a read error, since a much larger clone is one base off. The rearrangement links TRBV20-1 to TRBJ1-1; D remains unclear. Germline CDR1 DFQATT, CDR2 SNEGSKA (reference sequence). The length of the CDR3 is 12 residues. The ends were cut back, 2 bases at V and 5 bases at J, with 9 bases in the middle. CDR3 bases: TGCAGTGCTAGACAGGCTTTAACTGAAGCTTTCTTT. Amino acids: CSARQALTEAFF.

This chain joins TRBV27 and TRBJ2-5, with TRBD1 matching 9 bases. Trimming cost V 8 bases and J 5 bases; bases outside gene matches: 6. Germline lookup yields CDR1 MNHEY and CDR2 SMNVEV (reference sequence). The length of the CDR3 is 13 residues. The CDR3 protein is CASRQGEWETQYF. The CDR3 coding sequence is TGTGCCAGCCGACAGGGGGAGTGGGAGACCCAGTACTTC.

V gene TRBV24-1 combines with J gene TRBJ1-5, with 11 positions matching TRBD1. Looked up from germline, CDR1 is KGHDR and CDR2 is SFDVKD. The CDR3 has 18 amino acids. V dropped 5 bases and J dropped 0; count of bases not matched to a gene: 8. As DNA, the CDR3 is TGTGCCACCAGTGGGGGGACAGGGGGAAGGAGTAGCAATCAGCCCCAGCATTTT. This translates into CATSGGTGGRSSNQPQHF.

The chain carries TRBV10-3 and TRBJ2-7; a possible D gene is TRBD1 (6 bases). V shed 3 bases and J shed 0 bases, with 12 bases lying between them. This CDR3 is built from 15 residues. CDR1 and CDR2 from the germline V gene are ENHRY and SYGVKD. CDR3 region: CAISEGTSFSYEQYF. DNA of the CDR3: TGTGCCATCAGTGAAGGGACATCTTTCTCCTACGAGCAGTACTTC.

Points on this clonotype: An end of the junction differs from the germline gene, which may be a read error. J is TRBJ2-7 and V is TRBV7-8; D is undetermined. This CDR3 comprises 13 residues. CDR1 is SGHVS, CDR2 FQNEAQ, per germline. CDR3 protein: CASSLDGSSEQYF. CDR3 DNA: TGTGCCAGCAGCTTAGACGGGTCCTCCGAGCAGTACTTC.

In this sample, this clonotype turned up many times. The chain combines TRBV12-3 or TRBV12-4 with TRBJ2-5; TRBD2 matches 13 bases. V lost 4 bases, J lost 2 bases, and 7 bases stayed unmatched. The CDR3 is 17 residues long. CDR3 residues: CASSSRTSGGPQETQYF. The CDR3 DNA sequence: TGTGCCAGCAGTTCCCGGACTAGCGGGGGCCCACAAGAGACCCAGTACTTC.